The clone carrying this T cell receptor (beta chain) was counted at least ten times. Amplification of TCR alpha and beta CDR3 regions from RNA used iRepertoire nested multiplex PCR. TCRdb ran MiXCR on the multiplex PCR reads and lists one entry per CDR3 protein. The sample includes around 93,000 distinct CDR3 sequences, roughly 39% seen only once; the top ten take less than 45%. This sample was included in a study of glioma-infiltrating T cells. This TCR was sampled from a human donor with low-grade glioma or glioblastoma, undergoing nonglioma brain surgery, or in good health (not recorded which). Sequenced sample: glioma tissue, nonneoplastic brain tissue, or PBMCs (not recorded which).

The CDR3 is CASSLWGTNQPQHF. The CDR3 DNA follows: TGTGCCAGCAGTTTATGGGGGACCAATCAGCCCCAGCATTTT. J is TRBJ1-5 and V is TRBV28, with a weak D call TRBD1 (5 bases). The V end lost 0 bases, the J end lost 3 bases, and 6 bases lay between the germline ends. Per germline, CDR1 MDHEN and CDR2 SYDVKM. The CDR3 consists of 14 residues.